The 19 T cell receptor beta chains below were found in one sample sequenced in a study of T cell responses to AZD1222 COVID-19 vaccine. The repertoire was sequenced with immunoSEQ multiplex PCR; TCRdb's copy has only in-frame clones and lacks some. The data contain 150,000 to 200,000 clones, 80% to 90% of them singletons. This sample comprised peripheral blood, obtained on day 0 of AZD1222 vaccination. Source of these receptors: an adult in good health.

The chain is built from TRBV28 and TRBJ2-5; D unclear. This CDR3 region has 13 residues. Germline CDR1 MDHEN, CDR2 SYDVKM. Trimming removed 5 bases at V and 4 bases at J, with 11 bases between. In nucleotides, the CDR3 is TGTGCCAGCAGTGCAAATGGCGTAGAGACCCAGTACTTC. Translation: CASSANGVETQYF.

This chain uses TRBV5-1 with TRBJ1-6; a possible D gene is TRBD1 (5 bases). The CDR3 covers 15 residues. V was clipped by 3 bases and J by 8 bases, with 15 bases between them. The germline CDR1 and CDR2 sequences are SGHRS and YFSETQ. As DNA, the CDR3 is TGCGCCAGCAGCTCCGTTTCGGGGCGGGATTCACCCCTCCACTTT. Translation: CASSSVSGRDSPLHF.

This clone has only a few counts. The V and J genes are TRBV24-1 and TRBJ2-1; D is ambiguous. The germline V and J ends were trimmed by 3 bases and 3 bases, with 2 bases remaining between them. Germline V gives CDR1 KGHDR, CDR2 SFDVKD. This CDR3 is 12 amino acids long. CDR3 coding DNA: TGTGCCACCAGTGATGACTACAATGAGCAGTTCTTC. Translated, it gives CATSDDYNEQFF.

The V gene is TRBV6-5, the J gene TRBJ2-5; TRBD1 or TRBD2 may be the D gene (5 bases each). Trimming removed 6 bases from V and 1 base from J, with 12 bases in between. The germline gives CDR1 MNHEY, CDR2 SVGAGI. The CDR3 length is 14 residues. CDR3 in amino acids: CASRTAGSQETQYF. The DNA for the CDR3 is TGTGCCAGCAGAACAGCAGGGAGCCAAGAGACCCAGTACTTC.

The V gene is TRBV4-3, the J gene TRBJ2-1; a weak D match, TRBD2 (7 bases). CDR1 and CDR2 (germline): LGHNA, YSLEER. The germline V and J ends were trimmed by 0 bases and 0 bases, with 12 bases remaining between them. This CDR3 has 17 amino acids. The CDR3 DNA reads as TGCGCCAGCAGCCAAGATCCCGCGGGGGCCTCCTACAATGAGCAGTTCTTC. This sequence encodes CASSQDPAGASYNEQFF.

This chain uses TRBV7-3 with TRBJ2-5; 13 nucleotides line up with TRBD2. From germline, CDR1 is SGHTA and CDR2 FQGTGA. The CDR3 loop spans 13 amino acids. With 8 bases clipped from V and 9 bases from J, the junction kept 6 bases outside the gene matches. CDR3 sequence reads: CASGTSGAPAQYF. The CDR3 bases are TGTGCCAGCGGGACTAGCGGGGCCCCGGCCCAGTACTTC.

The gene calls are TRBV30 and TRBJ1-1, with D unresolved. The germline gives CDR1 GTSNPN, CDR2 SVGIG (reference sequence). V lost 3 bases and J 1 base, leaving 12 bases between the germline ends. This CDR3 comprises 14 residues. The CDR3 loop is CAWRAPGPNTEAFF. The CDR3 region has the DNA TGTGCCTGGAGGGCCCCGGGCCCGAACACTGAAGCTTTCTTT. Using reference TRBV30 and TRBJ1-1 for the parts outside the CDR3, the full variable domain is SQTIHQWPATLVQPVGSPLSLECTVEGTSNPNLYWYRQAAGRGLQLLFYSVGIGQISSEVPQNLSASRPQDRQFILSSKKLLLSDSGFYLCAWRAPGPNTEAFFGQGTRLTVV.

The chain's CDR3 is CASSPTPSRTFNYGYTF. The CDR3 region has the DNA TGTGCCAGCAGTCCAACGCCATCAAGGACCTTCAACTATGGCTACACCTTC. The chain couples TRBV27 to TRBJ1-2; D is undetermined. CDR3 length: 17 amino acids. Germline V gene sequence: CDR1 MNHEY, CDR2 SMNVEV (reference sequence). V lost 5 bases to trimming and J lost 2 bases, with 21 bases between them.

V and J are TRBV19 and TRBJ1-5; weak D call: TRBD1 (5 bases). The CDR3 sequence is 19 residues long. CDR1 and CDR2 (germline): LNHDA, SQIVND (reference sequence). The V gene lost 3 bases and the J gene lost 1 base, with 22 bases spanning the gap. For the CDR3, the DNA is TGTGCCAGTAGTATGGGGGAGCGACAAGGATCGTGGAGCAATCAGCCCCAGCATTTT. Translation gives CASSMGERQGSWSNQPQHF.

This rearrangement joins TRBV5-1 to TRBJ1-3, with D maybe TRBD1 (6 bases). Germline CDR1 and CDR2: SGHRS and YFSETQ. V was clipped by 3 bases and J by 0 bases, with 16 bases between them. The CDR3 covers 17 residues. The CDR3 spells CASSSGQGRSSGNTIYF. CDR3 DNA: TGCGCCAGCAGCTCGGGACAAGGGAGAAGCTCTGGAAACACCATATATTTT.

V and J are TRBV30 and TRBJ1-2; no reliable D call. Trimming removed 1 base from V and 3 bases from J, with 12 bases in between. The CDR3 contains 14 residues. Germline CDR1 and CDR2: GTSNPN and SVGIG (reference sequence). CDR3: CAWSGDNSDYGYTF. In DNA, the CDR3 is TGTGCCTGGAGTGGGGATAACAGTGACTATGGCTACACCTTC. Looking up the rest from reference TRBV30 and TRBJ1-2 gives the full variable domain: SQTIHQWPATLVQPVGSPLSLECTVEGTSNPNLYWYRQAAGRGLQLLFYSVGIGQISSEVPQNLSASRPQDRQFILSSKKLLLSDSGFYLCAWSGDNSDYGYTFGSGTRLTVV.

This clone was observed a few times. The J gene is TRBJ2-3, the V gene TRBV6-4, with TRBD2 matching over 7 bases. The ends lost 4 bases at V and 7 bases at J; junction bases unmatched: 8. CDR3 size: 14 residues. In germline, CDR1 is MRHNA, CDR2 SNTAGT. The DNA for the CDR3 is TGTGCCAGCAGTGCTGGGACGGGGGGATATACGCAGTATTTT. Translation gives CASSAGTGGYTQYF.

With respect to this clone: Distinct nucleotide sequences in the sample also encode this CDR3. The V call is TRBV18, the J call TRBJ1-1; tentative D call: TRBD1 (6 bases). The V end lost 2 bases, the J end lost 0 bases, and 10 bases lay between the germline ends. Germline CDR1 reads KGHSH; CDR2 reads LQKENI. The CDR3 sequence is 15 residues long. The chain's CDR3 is CASSPGGQMNTEAFF. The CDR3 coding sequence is TGTGCCAGCTCACCAGGTGGACAGATGAACACTGAAGCTTTCTTT.

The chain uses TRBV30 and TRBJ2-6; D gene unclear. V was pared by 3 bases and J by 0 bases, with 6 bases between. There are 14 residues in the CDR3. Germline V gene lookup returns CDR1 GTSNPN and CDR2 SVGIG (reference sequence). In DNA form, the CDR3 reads TGTGCCTGGAGCCCATTCTCTGGGGCCAACGTCCTGACTTTC. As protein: CAWSPFSGANVLTF.

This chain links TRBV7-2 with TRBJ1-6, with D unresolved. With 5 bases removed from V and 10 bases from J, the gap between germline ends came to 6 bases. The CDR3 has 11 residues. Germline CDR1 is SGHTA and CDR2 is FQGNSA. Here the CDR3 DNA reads TGTGCCAGCAGCCCCGGCTCACCCCTCCACTTT. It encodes CASSPGSPLHF.

The CDR3 here is CASSLWGEQYF. In DNA, the CDR3 is TGTGCCAGCAGTTTGTGGGGCGAGCAGTACTTC. The chain links TRBV28 to TRBJ2-7; D remains unclear. This CDR3 contains 11 residues. Trimming removed 3 bases at V and 6 bases at J, with 6 bases between. Germline CDR1 MDHEN, CDR2 SYDVKM. Looking up the rest from reference TRBV28 and TRBJ2-7 gives the full variable domain: DVKVTQSSRYLVKRTGEKVFLECVQDMDHENMFWYRQDPGLGLRLIYFSYDVKMKEKGDIPEGYSVSREKKERFSLILESASTNQTSMYLCASSLWGEQYFGPGTRLTVT.

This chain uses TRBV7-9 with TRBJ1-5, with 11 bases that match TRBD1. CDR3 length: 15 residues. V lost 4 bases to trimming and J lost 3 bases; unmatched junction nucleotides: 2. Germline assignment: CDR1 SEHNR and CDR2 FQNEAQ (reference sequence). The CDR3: CASSWGQGDNQPQHF. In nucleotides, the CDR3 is TGTGCCAGCAGCTGGGGACAGGGGGACAATCAGCCCCAGCATTTT.

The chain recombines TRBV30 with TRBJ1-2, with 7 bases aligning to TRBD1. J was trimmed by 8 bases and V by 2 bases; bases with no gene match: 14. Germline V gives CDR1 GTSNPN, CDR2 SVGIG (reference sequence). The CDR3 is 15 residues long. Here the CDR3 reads CAWSTPRRGRRGYTF. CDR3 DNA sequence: TGTGCCTGGAGTACCCCAAGGAGGGGGCGCAGGGGCTACACCTTC.

The CDR3 protein is CASSMNSLNYGYTF. In nucleotides, the CDR3 is TGTGCCAGCAGCATGAACAGCCTCAACTATGGCTACACCTTC. V is TRBV6-2 or TRBV6-3 and J is TRBJ1-2; D not resolved. Germline V lookup: CDR1 MNHEY, CDR2 SVGEGT. V lost 6 bases to trimming and J lost 2 bases, with 13 bases between them. The CDR3 has 14 residues.